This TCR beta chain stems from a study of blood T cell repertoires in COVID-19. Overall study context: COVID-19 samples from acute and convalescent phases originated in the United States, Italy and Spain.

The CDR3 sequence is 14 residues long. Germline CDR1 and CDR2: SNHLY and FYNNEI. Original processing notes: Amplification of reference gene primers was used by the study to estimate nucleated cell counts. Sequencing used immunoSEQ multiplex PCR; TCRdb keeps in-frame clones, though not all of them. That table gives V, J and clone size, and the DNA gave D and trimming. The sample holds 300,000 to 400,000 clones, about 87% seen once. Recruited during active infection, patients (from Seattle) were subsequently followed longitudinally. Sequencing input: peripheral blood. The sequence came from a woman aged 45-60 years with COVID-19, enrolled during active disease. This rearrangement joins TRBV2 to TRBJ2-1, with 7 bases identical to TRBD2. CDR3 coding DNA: TGTGCGGGAGGGACGGGGAGCTCCTACAATGAGCAGTTCTTC. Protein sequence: CAGGTGSSYNEQFF.